These 20 T cell receptor beta chains originate from one sample sequenced in a study of tumor-infiltrating lymphocytes in primary liver carcinoma. The roughly 18-32 mg bulk tissue piece was not sorted before simultaneous RNA and DNA extraction. A constant-region primer primed TCR beta cDNA synthesis from 400 to 550 ng of total RNA. Three nested multiplex PCR rounds, a slightly modified ARM-PCR method, built the TCR beta libraries. The study ran its first two PCR rounds for roughly 10 cycles each, using TRBV1-TRBV30 forward primers and a C-beta reverse primer. TCRdb re-analysed the multiplex PCR reads in MiXCR, keeping a single row per CDR3 protein. This sample has approximately 45,000 distinct CDR3 sequences, with approximately 71% found just once. Sequencing was performed on tumor-adjacent normal liver tissue. All receptors come from a woman in her 30s with primary liver carcinoma and hepatitis B virus infection.

The V and J genes are TRBV4-1 and TRBJ2-4; perhaps TRBD1 as D (6 bases). V lost 4 bases to trimming and J lost 15 bases, with 28 bases between them. The germline gives CDR1 MGHRA, CDR2 YSYEKL. This CDR3 contains 16 residues. The CDR3 sequence is CASSPETNRDTGKWYF. CDR3 in DNA: TGCGCCAGCAGCCCAGAGACGAACAGGGACACGGGCAAGTGGTACTTC.

Points on this clonotype: It may be a read error: a sequence one base away is much more abundant. The chain carries TRBV12-3 or TRBV12-4 and TRBJ1-5, with D unclear. The CDR3 totals 15 residues. V lost 6 bases and J 6 bases, leaving 18 bases between the germline ends. This chain's CDR3 is CASRDTGIGSQPQHF. The CDR3, as DNA: TGTGCCAGCAGAGACACGGGGATCGGGAGTCAGCCCCAGCATTTT.

Comments on this clonotype: A junction end diverges from the germline sequence, so it may reflect a read error. This rearrangement joins TRBV11-2 to TRBJ2-5; D possibly uses TRBD1 or TRBD2 (5 bases each). The CDR3 runs to 17 residues. Germline V CDR1 and CDR2: SGHAT, FQNNGV. CDR3: CTSSPPGTQVVKEAQYF. The CDR3 nucleotides read TGTACCAGCAGCCCCCCCGGGACGCAGGTGGTGAAAGAGGCACAGTACTTC.

The J gene is TRBJ2-1, the V gene TRBV10-3, with 8 nucleotides matching TRBD2. CDR1 is ENHRY, CDR2 SYGVKD, per germline. J lost 2 bases, V lost 3 bases, and 6 bases had no gene match. There are 16 residues in the CDR3. In DNA form, the CDR3 reads TGTGCCATCAGTGAATGGGCAGCGGGAGCCTACAATGAGCAGTTCTTC. It specifies CAISEWAAGAYNEQFF.

This clonotype was counted a single time. This rearrangement joins TRBV20-1 to TRBJ1-6; D not resolved. Per the germline V gene, CDR1 is DFQATT and CDR2 is SNEGSKA (reference sequence). V was pared by 0 bases and J by 10 bases, with 16 bases between. The length of the CDR3 is 15 residues. The CDR3 DNA reads TGCAGTGCTAGAGATCATTCGGCGTGGAACTCACCCCTCCACTTT. This sequence encodes CSARDHSAWNSPLHF.

On this clonotype itself: One junction end disagrees with the germline gene, perhaps due to a read error. V gene TRBV7-9 combines with J gene TRBJ2-3; tentatively, D is TRBD1 or TRBD2 (7 bases each). The germline gives CDR1 SEHNR, CDR2 FQNEAQ (reference sequence). The CDR3 spans 16 residues. The CDR3 DNA reads as TGTGTCAGCACACCCAGGGGGGGGAAACTCACAGATATGCAGTATTTT. This translates into CVSTPRGGKLTDMQYF. Full variable domain (outside the CDR3, taken from reference TRBV7-9 and TRBJ2-3): DTGVSQNPRHKITKRGQNVTFRCDPISEHNRLYWYRQTLGQGPEFLTYFQNEAQLEKSRLLSDRFSAERPKGSFSTLEIQRTEQGDSAMYLCVSTPRGGKLTDMQYFGPGTRLTVL.

This clonotype was counted a few times. The rearrangement uses TRBV28 and TRBJ2-7; the D gene is possibly TRBD1 (5 bases). Between the trimmed V and J ends, which lost 6 bases and 1 base, there was a span of 28 bases. Germline-derived CDR1 and CDR2 are MDHEN and SYDVKM. The CDR3 totals 19 residues. CDR3 protein: CASRGLGIGLTARSYEQYF. The CDR3 DNA reads as TGTGCCAGCAGGGGGCTGGGGATAGGGCTTACGGCGCGTTCCTACGAGCAGTACTTC.

Concerning this clonotype itself: Compared with germline, one end of the junction differs, possibly owing to a read error. The V gene is TRBV5-1, the J gene TRBJ2-5, with D possibly being TRBD1 (5 bases). CDR3 length equals 15 residues. Germline V CDR1 and CDR2: SGHRS, YFSETQ. CDR3 DNA: TGCGCCTGCAGCTCAGACAGAGTTGGACAAGAGGCCCAGTACTTC. As protein: CACSSDRVGQEAQYF.

For this clonotype: The junction shows a germline mismatch at one end, possibly a read error. V and J are TRBV6-6 and TRBJ2-1; 12 nucleotides line up with TRBD2. The CDR3 runs 15 residues. Germline V lookup: CDR1 MNHNY, CDR2 SVGAGI (reference sequence). The CDR3 region is CASRLRLAGENEQFF. The CDR3 bases are TGTGCTAGCAGACTAAGACTAGCGGGAGAAAATGAGCAGTTCTTC.

Concerning this clonotype: A read error may produce the germline difference seen at one junction end. The chain couples TRBV4-3 to TRBJ1-5; D remains ambiguous. CDR3 length equals 14 residues. Germline CDR1 is LGHNA and CDR2 is YSLEER. CDR3 sequence reads: CASSQGPSNQSQHF. Written as DNA, the CDR3 is TGCGCCAGCAGCCAAGGTCCCAGCAATCAGTCCCAGCATTTT.

As regards this clonotype: One end of the junction is discordant with germline, which a read error may explain. The chain joins TRBV6-2 or TRBV6-3 to TRBJ2-7, with 7 bases identical to TRBD1. This CDR3 has 16 residues. Germline loops: CDR1 MNHEY, CDR2 SVGEGT. The CDR3 is CASSYPGTAPFYEQHF. CDR3 bases: TGTGCCAGCAGCTACCCAGGGACAGCACCATTCTACGAGCAGCACTTC.

To note about this clonotype: At one end, the junction sequence differs from germline, possibly due to a read error. The CDR3 nucleotides read TGTGCCAGCAGCCCGAGGGAGATGTCGAGTACAGGTACGCAGTATTTT. Its protein is CASSPREMSSTGTQYF. The chain joins TRBV11-2 to TRBJ2-3; D possibly uses TRBD1 or TRBD2 (5 bases each). This CDR3 is 16 amino acids long. CDR1 SGHAT and CDR2 FQNNGV come from the germline V gene. The full variable domain, with the rest looked up from reference TRBV11-2 and TRBJ2-3, is EAGVAQSPRYKIIEKRQSVAFWCNPISGHATLYWYQQILGQGPKLLIQFQNNGVVDDSQLPKDRFSAERLKGVDSTLKIQPAKLEDSAVYLCASSPREMSSTGTQYFGPGTRLTVL.

As for this clonotype: A much larger clone sits a single nucleotide away, making a read error possible. V is TRBV5-1 and J is TRBJ2-1; D is ambiguous. The CDR3 loop spans 16 amino acids. The germline V gene encodes CDR1 SGHRS and CDR2 YFSETQ. CDR3 protein: CANSLDFTASYNEQFF. Here the CDR3 DNA reads TGCGCCAACAGCTTGGATTTCACGGCCTCCTACAATGAGCAGTTCTTC.

For this clonotype: The junction departs from germline at one end; a sequencing error may be responsible. The chain combines TRBV4-3 with TRBJ1-3, with D possibly matching TRBD1 (6 bases). Germline V gene data show CDR1 as LGHNA and CDR2 as YSLEER. The CDR3 runs 16 residues. The DNA of the CDR3 is TGCGCAAGCAGCCAAAAGGCAGACAGGTCTGGAAACACCATATATTTT. Translating gives CASSQKADRSGNTIYF.

With regard to this clonotype: A read error may be the cause here, since a much bigger clone is one base away. The chain is built from TRBV27 and TRBJ2-5, with a tentative D call TRBD2 (5 bases). V dropped 1 base and J dropped 5 bases, with 23 bases sitting between them. Germline V gene sequence: CDR1 MNHEY, CDR2 SMNVEV (reference sequence). The CDR3 sequence is 18 residues long. The CDR3 sequence: CASSLLGNAGELGETQYF. The CDR3 DNA reads as TGTGCCAGCAGTTTATTAGGGAACGCTGGGGAGTTGGGTGAGACCCAGTACTTC.

In regard to this clonotype: This sequence may be a read error, since a much larger clone differs from it by one base. This chain uses TRBV5-1 with TRBJ2-6; D is ambiguous. The CDR3 runs 14 residues. Germline CDR1 and CDR2: SGHRS and YFSETQ. The CDR3 bases are TGCGCCAGCATCTTGCTATCTGGGGCCAACGTCCTGACTTTC. Translation: CASILLSGANVLTF.

The gene calls are TRBV11-2 and TRBJ2-7; 7 nucleotides line up with TRBD2. V lost 5 bases to trimming and J lost 1 base; unmatched junction nucleotides: 11. The CDR3 runs 16 residues. Germline assignment: CDR1 SGHAT and CDR2 FQNNGV. In DNA, the CDR3 is TGTGCCAGCAGCCCTCGGACTAGTAGGAGGTCCTACGAGCAGTACTTC. Its translation: CASSPRTSRRSYEQYF.

This clonotype has a single count. Since a much larger clone is just one base distant, this may be a read error. The chain has TRBV28 and TRBJ1-2; 7 bases agree with TRBD1. CDR3 length: 17 amino acids. After removal of 5 bases from V and 6 bases from J, the junction contained 18 bases not matched to a gene. From germline, CDR1 is MDHEN and CDR2 SYDVKM. As DNA, the CDR3 is TGTGCCAGCAGTCCCCTCGGGAGGGGGCGCTTCGCTCATGGCTACACCTTC. It is translated as CASSPLGRGRFAHGYTF.

The table lists this clonotype with a few counts. It may be a read error: a sequence one base away is much more abundant. This CDR3 is CANSSRLRQETQYF. CDR3 nucleotides: TGTGCCAACAGTTCCAGACTCCGACAAGAGACCCAGTACTTC. The chain links TRBV28 to TRBJ2-5; unclear D gene. The V gene's germline CDR1 is MDHEN and CDR2 SYDVKM. The CDR3 spans 14 residues. Together with reference TRBV28 and TRBJ2-5, the CDR3 gives the full variable domain: DVKVTQSSRYLVKRTGEKVFLECVQDMDHENMFWYRQDPGLGLRLIYFSYDVKMKEKGDIPEGYSVSREKKERFSLILESASTNQTSMYLCANSSRLRQETQYFGPGTRLLVL.

V is TRBV29-1 and J is TRBJ1-2; 7 bases fit TRBD1. Trimming cost V 3 bases and J 13 bases; bases outside gene matches: 11. CDR1 is SQVTM and CDR2 is ANQGSEA in the germline V gene. CDR3 length: 12 residues. The CDR3 coding sequence is TGCAGCGTTGACAAAGGGGGCGGTAGCTGCACCTTC. Translation gives CSVDKGGGSCTF.